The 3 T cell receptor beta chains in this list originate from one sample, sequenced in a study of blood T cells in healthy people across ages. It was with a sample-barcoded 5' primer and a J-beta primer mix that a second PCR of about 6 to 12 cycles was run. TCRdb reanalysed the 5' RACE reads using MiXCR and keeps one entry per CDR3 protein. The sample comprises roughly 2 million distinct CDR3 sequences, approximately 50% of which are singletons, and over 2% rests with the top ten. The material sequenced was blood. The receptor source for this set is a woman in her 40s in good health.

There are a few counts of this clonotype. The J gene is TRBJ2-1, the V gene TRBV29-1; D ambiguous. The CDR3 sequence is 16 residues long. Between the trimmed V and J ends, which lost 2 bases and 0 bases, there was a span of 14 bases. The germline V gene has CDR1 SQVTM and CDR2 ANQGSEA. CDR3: CSVEPGVTSSYNEQFF. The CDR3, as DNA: TGCAGCGTTGAACCCGGCGTAACGAGCTCCTACAATGAGCAGTTCTTC.

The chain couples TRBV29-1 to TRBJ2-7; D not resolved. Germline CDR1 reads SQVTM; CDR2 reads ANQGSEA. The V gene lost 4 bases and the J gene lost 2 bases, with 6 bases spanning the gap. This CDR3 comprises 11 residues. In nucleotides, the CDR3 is TGCAGCGTTGCGACGGCCTACGAGCAGTACTTC. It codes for CSVATAYEQYF.

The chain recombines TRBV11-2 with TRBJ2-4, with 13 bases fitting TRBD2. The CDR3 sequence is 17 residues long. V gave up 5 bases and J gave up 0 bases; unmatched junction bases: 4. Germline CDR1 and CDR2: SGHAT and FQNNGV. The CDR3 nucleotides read TGTGCCAGCAGCGCCGGACTAGCGGGGGTAGCCAAAAACATTCAGTACTTC. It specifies CASSAGLAGVAKNIQYF.